This is a list of T cell receptor beta chains from one sample in a study of T-cell memory formation after mild COVID-19. TCRdb re-called the 5' RACE reads with MiXCR, one entry per CDR3 protein. Here the sample spans 280,000 or so distinct CDR3 sequences, less than 9.5% being singletons. Sequencing was performed on PBMCs or a T cell subset sorted from them (not recorded which). The receptor source for this set is a man aged 18 to 35 who had mild COVID-19 (a few samples of this study predate the infection). Cell type and time point are not known. Both conserved end residues are part of each CDR3. The D gene is left open where the match is weak. The listing skips clone size in some rows; elsewhere it reads once, few, many or a size class.

d_call	clone_size	j_call	v_call	cdr3_nt	cdr3_aa
-	-	TRBJ2-1	TRBV10-3	TGTGCCATCAGTGATGGACCATACAATGAGCAGTTCTTC	CAISDGPYNEQFF
-	few	TRBJ1-6	TRBV7-9	TGTGCCAGCAGCCCAAGACAGTTCGCCCTCCACTTT	CASSPRQFALHF
-	few	TRBJ1-1	TRBV6-5	TGTGCCAGCAGCAAGGGACGGTACACTGAAGCTTTCTTT	CASSKGRYTEAFF
-	-	TRBJ2-1	TRBV6-5	TGTGCCAGCAGTTACTCGTTCAGGGCCAATGAGCAGTTCTTC	CASSYSFRANEQFF
TRBD1	many	TRBJ2-4	TRBV4-1	TGCGCCAGCAGCCTCGACCAGGGGGATTCCAAAAACATTCAGTACTTC	CASSLDQGDSKNIQYF
TRBD1	few	TRBJ1-1	TRBV12-3/TRBV12-4	TGTGCCAGCAGTCCTAACACCGGGACAGGGAGGACTGAAGCTTTCTTT	CASSPNTGTGRTEAFF
TRBD1	few	TRBJ2-5	TRBV5-1	TGCGCCAGCAGCAGACGGACAGGGCAGGAGACCCAGTACTTC	CASSRRTGQETQYF
-	-	TRBJ2-7	TRBV21-1	TGTGCCAGCAGCAAAGTGGCCCGGCGTCTCGCCTTCTACGAGCAGTACTTC	CASSKVARRLAFYEQYF
-	many	TRBJ1-1	TRBV7-2	TGTGCCAGCAGCTTAGGGCCTCTGGGGGGCACTGAAGCTTTCTTT	CASSLGPLGGTEAFF
-	-	TRBJ2-3	TRBV5-1	TGCGCCAGCAGCTTGTTCTCATCGGGGTCCCCAGATACGCAGTATTTT	CASSLFSSGSPDTQYF
TRBD2	many	TRBJ2-1	TRBV6-1	TGTGCCAGCAGGGGACTGACTAGCGGGGACTACAATGAGCAGTTCTTC	CASRGLTSGDYNEQFF
-	-	TRBJ1-2	TRBV7-6	TGTGCCAGCAGCTTAGTTGGCCGAGGCGGCGGCTACACCTTC	CASSLVGRGGGYTF
-	-	TRBJ1-2	TRBV12-3/TRBV12-4	TGTGCCAGCGGAATAAGGGGTAACTATGGCTACACCTTC	CASGIRGNYGYTF
TRBD1	-	TRBJ1-5	TRBV20-1	TGCAGTGCTTGGACAGGGGAAGGCAATCAGCCCCAGCATTTT	CSAWTGEGNQPQHF
-	-	TRBJ1-2	TRBV10-3	TGTGCCATCAGTGAATATCTCGTCAATGCTGGCTACACCTTC	CAISEYLVNAGYTF
-	few	TRBJ2-3	TRBV7-3	TGTGCCAGCAGCTTAGCAGGGCATGACACGCAGTATTTT	CASSLAGHDTQYF
-	once	TRBJ2-5	TRBV27	TGTGCCAGCAGTGCGGCCCCCAGAGGAGAGACCCAGTACTTC	CASSAAPRGETQYF
TRBD1	few	TRBJ1-6	TRBV7-2	TGTGCCAGCAGCTTATCCGGGACAGTGGGATCACCCCTCCACTTT	CASSLSGTVGSPLHF
-	-	TRBJ1-4	TRBV19	TGTGCCGCGGGACGGAGAGAAAAACTGTTTTTT	CAAGRREKLFF
-	few	TRBJ2-3	TRBV27	TGTGCCAGCAGACAACTCGGGGGTTGGGATACGCAGTATTTT	CASRQLGGWDTQYF
TRBD1	many	TRBJ1-2	TRBV7-2	TGTGCCAGCAGCGCCCGGGAGGGGGCGCGGGATGGCTACACCTTC	CASSAREGARDGYTF
-	-	TRBJ2-2	TRBV7-2	TGTGCCAGCAGCCTTTCACTGAGATACACCGGGGAGCTGTTTTTT	CASSLSLRYTGELFF
-	many	TRBJ2-2	TRBV9	TGTGCCAGCACCTACGTGAACACCGGGGAGCTGTTTTTT	CASTYVNTGELFF
TRBD1	-	TRBJ2-5	TRBV29-1	TGCAGCGTGGCCGGGACAGAAGAGACCCAGTACTTC	CSVAGTEETQYF
-	-	TRBJ2-2	TRBV7-9	TGTGCCAGCAGCTCCCCGGGACTTATGAACACCGGGGAGCTGTTTTTT	CASSSPGLMNTGELFF
-	few	TRBJ2-7	TRBV5-4	TGTGCCAGCAGCTCAATGCGCTTCTCCGAGCAGTACTTC	CASSSMRFSEQYF
TRBD1	-	TRBJ2-5	TRBV2	TGTGCCAGCATGGGACGTCGGACAGGGGGAGAGACCCAGTACTTC	CASMGRRTGGETQYF
-	-	TRBJ2-7	TRBV5-1	TGCGCCAGCAGCTTGGCACAAGACTCCTACGAGCAGTACTTC	CASSLAQDSYEQYF
-	many	TRBJ2-2	TRBV7-8	TGTGCCAGCCGAAGCCGGACTAACGTGGGGGAGCTGTTTTTT	CASRSRTNVGELFF
-	-	TRBJ1-1	TRBV29-1	TGCAGCGCCCGACGGGGAGTCATGAACACTGAAGCTTTCTTT	CSARRGVMNTEAFF
-	-	TRBJ2-2	TRBV4-3	TGCGCCAGCAGCCAAGATGGGCAGGGCGACACCGGGGAGCTGTTTTTT	CASSQDGQGDTGELFF
-	-	TRBJ1-5	TRBV12-5	TGTGCTAGTGGGTACGGTCAGCCCCAGCATTTT	CASGYGQPQHF
-	-	TRBJ1-4	TRBV25-1	TGTGCCAGCAGGGAGGGTAATAATGAAAAACTGTTTTTT	CASREGNNEKLFF
-	-	TRBJ1-2	TRBV5-1	TGCGCCAGCAGCTTGGATCCAGCGGGGTACTACACCTTC	CASSLDPAGYYTF
TRBD1	-	TRBJ2-5	TRBV20-1	TGCAGTGCTAGGACAGGGGCTGGAGAGACCCAGTACTTC	CSARTGAGETQYF
TRBD1	-	TRBJ1-1	TRBV6-2/TRBV6-3	TGTGCCAGCAGTTACCTTGGACAGGGGGCTACTGAAGCTTTCTTT	CASSYLGQGATEAFF
-	-	TRBJ1-1	TRBV19	TGTGCCAGTAGTTCTTCCAGGGATCCGAACACTGAAGCTTTCTTT	CASSSSRDPNTEAFF
-	few	TRBJ2-3	TRBV12-3/TRBV12-4	TGTGCCAGCAGTTATGGGGGTCCCACAGATACGCAGTATTTT	CASSYGGPTDTQYF
-	many	TRBJ2-2	TRBV20-1	TGCAGTGCGAGAAAAGGGGCCACCGGGGAGCTGTTTTTT	CSARKGATGELFF
TRBD2	few	TRBJ2-1	TRBV5-1	TGCGCCAGCAGCTTGGGACTAGCGGGGGGGGAGCAGTTCTTC	CASSLGLAGGEQFF
TRBD2	few	TRBJ2-2	TRBV20-1	TGCAGTGCTAGAGACAGACTAGCGGGGGGTACCGGGGAGCTGTTTTTT	CSARDRLAGGTGELFF
-	few	TRBJ1-2	TRBV27	TGTGCCAGCAGTTTTGGGAGACTTTATGGCTACACCTTC	CASSFGRLYGYTF
TRBD2	-	TRBJ2-3	TRBV5-1	TGCGCCAGCAGCTGGGCCGGGACTAACTCAGATACGCAGTATTTT	CASSWAGTNSDTQYF
-	many	TRBJ2-4	TRBV7-9	TGTGCCAGCAGCTACGGACTAGCCAAAAACATTCAGTACTTC	CASSYGLAKNIQYF
-	-	TRBJ2-3	TRBV29-1	TGCAGCGTTGGCGGGATTGCAGATACGCAGTATTTT	CSVGGIADTQYF
TRBD2	-	TRBJ2-1	TRBV10-3	TGTGCCATCAGTGAGTCGTCCAGCGGGGGCAATGAGCAGTTCTTC	CAISESSSGGNEQFF
-	few	TRBJ2-2	TRBV4-3	TGCGCCAGCAGTTTCAGGGTCGGCACCGGGGAGCTGTTTTTT	CASSFRVGTGELFF
TRBD2	few	TRBJ2-1	TRBV12-3/TRBV12-4	TGTGCCAGCAGAACTAGCGGGGGTCTATACAATGAGCAGTTCTTC	CASRTSGGLYNEQFF
TRBD2	-	TRBJ2-7	TRBV6-1	TGTGCCAGCAGTCCGTTGGGGGGGATAGGCTACGAGCAGTACTTC	CASSPLGGIGYEQYF
TRBD1	many	TRBJ1-6	TRBV4-1	TGCGCCAGCAGCCAGACAGGGGATAATTCACCCCTCCACTTT	CASSQTGDNSPLHF
-	-	TRBJ1-5	TRBV25-1	TGTGCCAGCAGTGAATACCCCCGCCCGTATAGCAATCAGCCCCAGCATTTT	CASSEYPRPYSNQPQHF